The rows below give T cell receptor beta chains drawn from one sample of a study of blood T cell repertoires in COVID-19. Sequenced by immunoSEQ multiplex PCR; TCRdb stores in-frame clones only, minus some. The table shows more than 70,000 clones, with around nine tenths occurring only once. The sequencing sample was made of peripheral blood. Receptors originate from a woman in her fifties or sixties in a cohort sampled during active COVID-19. CDR3s include the opening cysteine and the closing phenylalanine or tryptophan. D genes are given only for firm matches. A clone size is listed for some rows: how often the clone was seen (once, few, many), or a class if it is expanded.

cdr3_nt,cdr3_aa,d_call,clone_size,v_call,j_call
TGTGCCAGCAGGCGACAGGGGGCGGACACCATATATTTT,CASRRQGADTIYF,TRBD1,.,TRBV6-5,TRBJ1-3
TGTGCTAGTGGTTCGGGACAGGCAAAACTTTCGGGTAATTCACCCCTCCACTTT,CASGSGQAKLSGNSPLHF,TRBD1,.,TRBV12-5,TRBJ1-6
TGTGCCAGCAGTAACGGGGGGACTTTGCAAGAGACCCAGTACTTC,CASSNGGTLQETQYF,TRBD2,once,TRBV6-2/TRBV6-3,TRBJ2-5
TGTGCCAGCAGCTTAGGCGAGACAGGGAACACTGAAGCTTTCTTT,CASSLGETGNTEAFF,.,.,TRBV7-9,TRBJ1-1
TGTGCCAGCAGCTCGACAGGTGTTACAGATACGCAGTATTTT,CASSSTGVTDTQYF,.,.,TRBV11-3,TRBJ2-3
TGCGCCAGCAGCCCGGGGGGACACCACTACGAGCAGTACTTC,CASSPGGHHYEQYF,.,.,TRBV5-1,TRBJ2-7
TGTGCCAGCAGCTTGGGGGGGGACAGGGGAGGTACTGAAGCTTTCTTT,CASSLGGDRGGTEAFF,TRBD1,.,TRBV5-4,TRBJ1-1
TGTGCCAGTAGTATAGAAGGGGCGGCGAACACTGAAGCTTTCTTT,CASSIEGAANTEAFF,.,.,TRBV19,TRBJ1-1
TGTGCCAGCAGTCGGGGGGGGACCTACGAGCAGTACTTC,CASSRGGTYEQYF,TRBD2,.,TRBV28,TRBJ2-7
TGTGCCAGCGGGGGACAGTCCGCCCCCGCCTATGGCTACACCTTC,CASGGQSAPAYGYTF,TRBD1,.,TRBV2,TRBJ1-2
TGTGCCAGCAGCCCCACAAGGAACACTGAAGCTTTCTTT,CASSPTRNTEAFF,.,.,TRBV13,TRBJ1-1
TGTGCCTGGAGCCCGTTTGCGGGGGGGCCGAATGAGCAGTTCTTC,CAWSPFAGGPNEQFF,TRBD2,.,TRBV30,TRBJ2-1
TGTGCCAGCAGCGCTCAGGGGAAAGGGGCAACTGAAGCTTTCTTT,CASSAQGKGATEAFF,.,.,TRBV6-2/TRBV6-3,TRBJ1-1
TGTGCCAGCAGTTTAAATGGACAGCTTAATCAGCCCCAGCATTTT,CASSLNGQLNQPQHF,.,.,TRBV27,TRBJ1-5
TGTGCCAGCAGCCAAGATCGGGGAAACACCATATATTTT,CASSQDRGNTIYF,.,once,TRBV3-1/TRBV3-2,TRBJ1-3
TGTGCCAGCAGCTCTGGACAGTTTCTCTCTGGGGCCAACGTCCTGACTTTC,CASSSGQFLSGANVLTF,.,.,TRBV7-3,TRBJ2-6
TGTGCCAGGCAGACACAGGATTTCTATGGCTACACCTTC,CARQTQDFYGYTF,.,.,TRBV2,TRBJ1-2
TGCAGCGTGAAGACTAGCGGGGGGACTTCCTCCTACAATGAGCAGTTCTTC,CSVKTSGGTSSYNEQFF,TRBD2,.,TRBV29-1,TRBJ2-1
TGTGCCAGTAGGGCTAGGGGACAGGGCTTCGATGGCTACACCTTC,CASRARGQGFDGYTF,TRBD1,once,TRBV19,TRBJ1-2
TGCGCCAGCAGCGGAGTTCGGAGTGAAGCTTTCTTT,CASSGVRSEAFF,.,.,TRBV4-1,TRBJ1-1
TGTGCCAGCAGCCAGGTTGAAAAACTGTTTTTT,CASSQVEKLFF,.,.,TRBV11-2,TRBJ1-4
TGTGCCAGCAGCTTAGCGGGGGCGGGAACAGATACGCAGTATTTT,CASSLAGAGTDTQYF,.,.,TRBV7-3,TRBJ2-3
TGTGCCAGCAGCCCCAGACAGGGACCCTACGAGCAGTACTTC,CASSPRQGPYEQYF,TRBD1,.,TRBV7-9,TRBJ2-7
TGTGCCAGCTCACCCGGAGTCGGGGGGCAAGAGACCCAGTACTTC,CASSPGVGGQETQYF,TRBD2,.,TRBV18,TRBJ2-5
TGTGCCAGCAGTCTCGGACAGACTGATCAGCCCCAGCATTTT,CASSLGQTDQPQHF,.,once,TRBV6-5,TRBJ1-5
TGTGCCAGCAGCTTAGAAGGGACAGGGCGTGGGGAGACCCAGTACTTC,CASSLEGTGRGETQYF,TRBD1,.,TRBV5-4,TRBJ2-5
TGTGCCAGCTCACCACCCCTAGCGGGAGGGCTTGGTGAGCAGTTCTTC,CASSPPLAGGLGEQFF,TRBD2,.,TRBV18,TRBJ2-1
TGCGCCAGCAGGGACAGGAACACAGATACGCAGTATTTT,CASRDRNTDTQYF,TRBD1,few,TRBV5-1,TRBJ2-3
TGTGCCAGCAGAGGAGACGGGACTAGCGGGAGGGCCGTCGACGAGCAGTACTTC,CASRGDGTSGRAVDEQYF,TRBD2,.,TRBV9,TRBJ2-7
TGTGCCAGCAGTCGACGGGACAGTTATGGCTACACCTTC,CASSRRDSYGYTF,TRBD1,.,TRBV6-2/TRBV6-3,TRBJ1-2
TGTGCCAGCAGTGAAGCGTTGATGGTTTCCGAGAAACTGTTTTTT,CASSEALMVSEKLFF,.,.,TRBV2,TRBJ1-4
TGCGCCAGCAGCCAAAACAGAGAAGAAAAACTGTTTTTT,CASSQNREEKLFF,.,.,TRBV4-1,TRBJ1-4
TGTGCCAGCAGCTTAGTGAGCGGGAGGGAGGTAAACTCCTACGAGCAGTACTTC,CASSLVSGREVNSYEQYF,TRBD2,.,TRBV11-3,TRBJ2-7
TGCGCCAGCAGCGCCGACAGGTATTCACCCCTCCACTTT,CASSADRYSPLHF,.,.,TRBV5-1,TRBJ1-6
TGTGCCAGTAGTACACCCCCGGACTATGGCTACACCTTC,CASSTPPDYGYTF,.,.,TRBV19,TRBJ1-2
TGTGCCAGCAGTCGGGACAGTTCCTACAATGAGCAGTTCTTC,CASSRDSSYNEQFF,TRBD1,.,TRBV2,TRBJ2-1
TGTGCCAGCAGTCCCAGACGGTCAACAGGGAGAGGGCGGACTGAAGCTTTCTTT,CASSPRRSTGRGRTEAFF,.,.,TRBV6-6,TRBJ1-1
TGTGCCAGCAGCCTCGGACTAGCGGGAGGGTCGGTGCAGTTCTTC,CASSLGLAGGSVQFF,TRBD2,.,TRBV4-2,TRBJ2-1
TGTGCCAGCAGTATACAGGGGTTGAATCAGCCCCAGCATTTT,CASSIQGLNQPQHF,TRBD1,once,TRBV6-5,TRBJ1-5
TGTGCCAGCAGATTTAGCGGGGCCCCCTCCTACGAGCAGTACTTC,CASRFSGAPSYEQYF,TRBD2,once,TRBV28,TRBJ2-7
TGTGCCAGCAGCTTCGACCCAGGGAGCAATCAGCCCCAGCATTTT,CASSFDPGSNQPQHF,.,.,TRBV7-9,TRBJ1-5
TGTGCCAGCAGCCAAGCCCCGGGACAGGGACGCTACTATGGCTACACCTTC,CASSQAPGQGRYYGYTF,TRBD1,.,TRBV3-1/TRBV3-2,TRBJ1-2
TGTGCCAGCAGCCCCGGGACAGGTTCCTCTGGGGCCAACGTCCTGACTTTC,CASSPGTGSSGANVLTF,TRBD1,.,TRBV5-5,TRBJ2-6
TGTGCCAGCAGCAAAGCAGGGGATACTGAAGCTTTCTTT,CASSKAGDTEAFF,.,once,TRBV21-1,TRBJ1-1
TGCGCCAGCACCGGGACAGGGAGCGTCTACGAGCAGTACTTC,CASTGTGSVYEQYF,TRBD1,once,TRBV5-1,TRBJ2-7
TGTGCCAGTCGGACGGGAGGGGGTGGTGAAAAACTGTTTTTT,CASRTGGGGEKLFF,.,.,TRBV19,TRBJ1-4
TGTGCCAGCAGCTTTCGGGGGGCGAATGAGCAGTTCTTC,CASSFRGANEQFF,.,.,TRBV5-4,TRBJ2-1
TGTGCCAGCAGCCAATCTAGTTCAGGTTACAATGAGCAGTTCTTC,CASSQSSSGYNEQFF,.,.,TRBV16,TRBJ2-1
TGTGCCAGTAGTTTTGCGGGGGAGATTCGTGAAAAACTGTTTTTT,CASSFAGEIREKLFF,.,.,TRBV19,TRBJ1-4
TGTGCCAGCCCTCAAGACAGACTGAACACTGAAGCTTTCTTT,CASPQDRLNTEAFF,.,.,TRBV21-1,TRBJ1-1
TGCAGCGTTTCAGGGGGCGGTTACGAGCAGTACTTC,CSVSGGGYEQYF,TRBD1,once,TRBV29-1,TRBJ2-7
TGTGCCAGCAGTCCGGCGGGGCAGGGTGGCACAGATACGCAGTATTTT,CASSPAGQGGTDTQYF,.,.,TRBV5-4,TRBJ2-3
TGTGCCAGCAGGTACACCGGGACAGGGCTCTACGAGCAGTACTTC,CASRYTGTGLYEQYF,TRBD1,.,TRBV6-5,TRBJ2-7
TGCGCCAGCAGCTTGGGTGGTAGCGGGGCCTACGAGCAGTACTTC,CASSLGGSGAYEQYF,TRBD2,.,TRBV5-1,TRBJ2-7
TGCGCCAGCAGCCAGGGACTACTAGCGGGATGGACAGATACGCAGTATTTT,CASSQGLLAGWTDTQYF,TRBD2,.,TRBV4-1,TRBJ2-3
TGCGCCAGCAGTGAGCTCCGGGACAGCTACACCGGGGAGCTGTTTTTT,CASSELRDSYTGELFF,TRBD1,few,TRBV10-2,TRBJ2-2
TGTGCCAGCAGCCTTAGCGGAGTAGGGGATACGCAGTATTTT,CASSLSGVGDTQYF,.,.,TRBV3-1/TRBV3-2,TRBJ2-3